Below are 14 T cell receptor beta chains sequenced from a single sample in a study of tumor-infiltrating lymphocytes in primary liver carcinoma. Synthesis of TCR beta cDNA was carried out from approximately 470 ng total RNA with a constant-region primer. Nested multiplex PCR, run for three rounds with slightly modified ARM-PCR, yielded TCR beta libraries. For roughly 11 cycles apiece, the opening two PCR rounds ran with TRBV1-TRBV30 forward primers and a C-beta reverse primer. TCRdb re-called the multiplex PCR reads with MiXCR, one entry per CDR3 protein. The table records around 81,000 distinct CDR3 sequences, 71% of them present only once. Taking about 18-32 mg of unsorted bulk tissue, the authors co-extracted RNA and DNA. The material sequenced was liver tumor tissue from sampling region 4. Subset in this sample: tumor region T4, right-lateral pole. These TCRs come from a woman in her sixties with primary liver carcinoma and hepatitis B virus infection.

This clonotype was seen a few times. This chain uses TRBV2 with TRBJ2-3; D is undetermined. The CDR3 covers 12 residues. CDR1 and CDR2 from the germline V gene are SNHLY and FYNNEI. Trimming took off 6 bases at V and 3 bases at J, with 7 bases between the two ends. This CDR3 is CASRRVTDTQYF. In DNA form, the CDR3 reads TGTGCCAGCAGACGGGTTACAGATACGCAGTATTTT. The whole variable domain, remainder taken from reference TRBV2 and TRBJ2-3, is EPEVTQTPSHQVTQMGQEVILRCVPISNHLYFYWYRQILGQKVEFLVSFYNNEISEKSEIFDDQFSVERPDGSNFTLKIRSTKLEDSAMYFCASRRVTDTQYFGPGTRLTVL.

On this clonotype itself: A single base separates this from a much larger clone, so it may be a read error. This sequence joins TRBV5-1 and TRBJ2-7, with D perhaps given as TRBD1 or TRBD2 (8 bases each). This CDR3 comprises 18 residues. Per germline, CDR1 SGHRS and CDR2 YFSETQ. The chain's CDR3 is CASNLGTWTGTSSYEQYF. The CDR3 DNA reads as TGCGCCAGCAACTTGGGGACTTGGACAGGGACTAGCTCCTACGAGCAGTACTTC.

V gene TRBV11-3 combines with J gene TRBJ2-5; unclear D gene. The CDR3 totals 14 residues. Looked up from germline, CDR1 is SGHNT and CDR2 is YENEEA. CDR3 DNA: TGTACCAACACCTTAGTGGTGGTTGGAGAGACCCAGTACTTC. Its translation is CTNTLVVVGETQYF.

The chain is built from TRBV30 and TRBJ2-1; D tentatively fits TRBD1 or TRBD2 (5 bases each). Germline assignment: CDR1 GTSNPN and CDR2 SVGIG (reference sequence). The CDR3 contains 13 residues. The CDR3 region is CARMGDFYNEQFF. DNA of the CDR3: TGTGCACGGATGGGGGATTTCTACAATGAGCAGTTCTTC. Variable domain in full (rest from reference TRBV30 and TRBJ2-1): SQTIHQWPATLVQPVGSPLSLECTVEGTSNPNLYWYRQAAGRGLQLLFYSVGIGQISSEVPQNLSASRPQDRQFILSSKKLLLSDSGFYLCARMGDFYNEQFFGPGTRLTVL.

The chain has TRBV5-1 and TRBJ2-7, with D tentatively TRBD1 (5 bases). Looked up from germline, CDR1 is SGHRS and CDR2 is YFSETQ. V lost 0 bases, J lost 5 bases, and 15 bases lay in between. The CDR3 runs to 15 residues. CDR3 DNA sequence: TGCGCCAGCAGCTTGGCCATAGGGGATTCTGACGAGCAGTACTTC. It encodes CASSLAIGDSDEQYF.

The chain couples TRBV28 to TRBJ2-3; D is perhaps TRBD1 (5 bases). Germline values: CDR1 MDHEN, CDR2 SYDVKM. The CDR3 has 15 amino acids. The V gene lost 6 bases and the J gene lost 6 bases, with 19 bases spanning the gap. CDR3 nucleotide sequence: TGTGCCAGCAGACATCAACAGGATTTCTCCGATACGCAGTATTTT. Its translation is CASRHQQDFSDTQYF.

This clonotype was counted many times. The V call is TRBV12-5, the J call TRBJ2-5; D is tentatively TRBD1 or TRBD2 (5 bases each). The germline V and J ends were trimmed by 4 bases and 5 bases, with 5 bases remaining between them. This CDR3 is built from 11 residues. Germline values: CDR1 LGHNT, CDR2 FRNRAP. The CDR3 loop reads CASGWGETQYF. The CDR3, as DNA: TGTGCTAGTGGTTGGGGGGAGACCCAGTACTTC.

The CDR3: CASSFGSCKHNEQFF. DNA for the CDR3: TGTGCCAGCAGTTTCGGTAGTTGTAAACACAATGAGCAGTTCTTC. The rearrangement uses TRBV12-3 or TRBV12-4 and TRBJ2-1, with D uncertain. The ends were cut back, 3 bases at V and 5 bases at J, with 14 bases in the middle. The CDR3 length is 15 residues.

A word on this clonotype: This may stem from a read error, because a much larger clone lies one nucleotide away. Since the CDR3 does not end with the conserved phenylalanine or tryptophan, this likely comes from a read error. CDR3 in amino acids: CASRTLPSGEQFL. The CDR3, as DNA: TGTGCCAGCCGTACCCTCCCAAGCGGCGAGCAGTTCCTC. The chain has TRBV12-3 or TRBV12-4 and TRBJ2-1, with a tentative D call TRBD2 (5 bases). The CDR3 runs 13 residues. V dropped 8 bases and J dropped 10 bases, with 18 bases sitting between them.

On this clonotype itself: A read error may explain this, as a much larger clone is one base away. The chain couples TRBV28 to TRBJ2-7, with D unclear. The germline V gene has CDR1 MDHEN and CDR2 SYDVKM. CDR3 length: 12 residues. The CDR3 nucleotides read TGTACCAGCAGTTTATTGGAGTACGAGCAGTACTTC. This encodes CTSSLLEYEQYF.

Notes on this clonotype: A read error may produce the germline difference seen at one junction end. This rearrangement joins TRBV6-1 to TRBJ2-1; D possibly corresponds to TRBD2 (5 bases). The CDR3 is 15 amino acids. CDR1 MNHNS and CDR2 SASEGT come from the germline V gene. CDR3 in amino acids: CANSEEGSVWGEQFF. The CDR3 region has the DNA TGTGCCAACAGTGAAGAGGGTAGCGTCTGGGGAGAGCAGTTCTTC.

This clonotype occurred many times. This rearrangement joins TRBV10-2 to TRBJ2-7; TRBD2 matches 10 bases. The V gene's germline CDR1 is WSHSY and CDR2 SAAADI. V lost 4 bases, J lost 6 bases, and 6 bases stayed unmatched. CDR3 length: 14 amino acids. DNA for the CDR3: TGCGCCAGCAGTGTGAAAGCGGGAGGGTTCGAGCAGTACTTC. Its translation is CASSVKAGGFEQYF.

The rearrangement joins TRBV6-1 to TRBJ1-3, with unresolved D. This CDR3 contains 15 residues. V was shortened by 9 bases and J by 0 bases, with 15 bases between the two germline ends. The V gene's germline CDR1 is MNHNS and CDR2 SASEGT. The CDR3 spells CASKVGGISGNTIYF. In nucleotides, the CDR3 is TGTGCCAGTAAGGTCGGTGGGATCTCTGGAAACACCATATATTTT.

The rearrangement links TRBV24-1 to TRBJ2-5; D gene uncertain. The CDR3 is 12 amino acids. V was trimmed by 5 bases and J by 1 base, leaving 4 bases between them. Germline CDR1 KGHDR, CDR2 SFDVKD. The CDR3 DNA follows: TGTGCCACCAGTGGGAGCCAAGAGACCCAGTACTTC. Its protein product is CATSGSQETQYF.